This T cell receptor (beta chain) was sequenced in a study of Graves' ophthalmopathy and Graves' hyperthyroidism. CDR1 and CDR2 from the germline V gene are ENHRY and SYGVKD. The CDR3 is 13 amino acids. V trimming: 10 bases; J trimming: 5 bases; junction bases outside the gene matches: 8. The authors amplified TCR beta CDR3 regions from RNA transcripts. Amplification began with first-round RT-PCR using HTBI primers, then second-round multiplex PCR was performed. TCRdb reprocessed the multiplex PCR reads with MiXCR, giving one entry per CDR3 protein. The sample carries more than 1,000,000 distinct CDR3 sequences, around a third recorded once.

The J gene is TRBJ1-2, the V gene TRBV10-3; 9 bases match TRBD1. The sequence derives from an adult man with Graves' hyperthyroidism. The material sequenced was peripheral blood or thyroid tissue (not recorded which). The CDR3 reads CATRDRDGYGYTF. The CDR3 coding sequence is TGTGCCACCCGGGACAGGGACGGTTATGGCTACACCTTC.